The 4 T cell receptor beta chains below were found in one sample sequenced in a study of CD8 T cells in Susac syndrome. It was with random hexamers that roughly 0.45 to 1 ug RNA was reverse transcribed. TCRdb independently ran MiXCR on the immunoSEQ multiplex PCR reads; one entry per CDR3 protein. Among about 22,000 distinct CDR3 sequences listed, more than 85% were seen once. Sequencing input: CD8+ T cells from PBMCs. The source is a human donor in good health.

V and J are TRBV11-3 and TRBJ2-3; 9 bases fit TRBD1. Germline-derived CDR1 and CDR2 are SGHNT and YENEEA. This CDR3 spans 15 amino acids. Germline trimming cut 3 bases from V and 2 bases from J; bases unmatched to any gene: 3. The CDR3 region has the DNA TGTGCCAGCAGCTTGGGACAGGGCTACACAGATACGCAGTATTTT. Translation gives CASSLGQGYTDTQYF.

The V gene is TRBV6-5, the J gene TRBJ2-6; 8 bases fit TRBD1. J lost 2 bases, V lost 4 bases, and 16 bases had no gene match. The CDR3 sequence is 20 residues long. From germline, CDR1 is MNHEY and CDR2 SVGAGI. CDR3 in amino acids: CASSWAPGQGYIPGANVLTF. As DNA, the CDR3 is TGTGCCAGCAGTTGGGCCCCCGGACAGGGATATATTCCTGGGGCCAACGTCCTGACTTTC.

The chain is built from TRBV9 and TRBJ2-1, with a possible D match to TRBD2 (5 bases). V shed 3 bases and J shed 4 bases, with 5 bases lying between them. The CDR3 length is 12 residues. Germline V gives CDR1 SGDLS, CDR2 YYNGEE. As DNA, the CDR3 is TGTGCCAGCAGCGGCGGGTACAATGAGCAGTTCTTC. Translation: CASSGGYNEQFF. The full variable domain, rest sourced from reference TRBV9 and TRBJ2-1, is DSGVTQTPKHLITATGQRVTLRCSPRSGDLSVYWYQQSLDQGLQFLIQYYNGEERAKGNILERFSAQQFPDLHSELNLSSLELGDSALYFCASSGGYNEQFFGPGTRLTVL.

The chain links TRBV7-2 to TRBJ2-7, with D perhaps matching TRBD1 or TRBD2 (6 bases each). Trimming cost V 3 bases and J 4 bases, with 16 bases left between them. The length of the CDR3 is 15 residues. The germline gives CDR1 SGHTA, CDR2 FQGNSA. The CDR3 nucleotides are TGTGCCAGCAGCTTCCGGGACTTAGGGGGATACGAGCAGTACTTC. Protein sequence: CASSFRDLGGYEQYF. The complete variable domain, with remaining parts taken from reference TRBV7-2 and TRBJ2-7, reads GAGVSQSPSNKVTEKGKDVELRCDPISGHTALYWYRQSLGQGLEFLIYFQGNSAPDKSGLPSDRFSAERTGGSVSTLTIQRTQQEDSAVYLCASSFRDLGGYEQYFGPGTRLTVT.